This T cell receptor (beta chain) was retrieved from a study of blood T cell repertoires in COVID-19. The wider study: The study drew acute and convalescent COVID-19 samples from the United States, Italy and Spain.

Original methodology: Reference gene primer amplification yielded estimated nucleated cell counts. Generated by immunoSEQ multiplex PCR, the TCRdb table keeps only in-frame clones and is missing some. From that table come the V and J calls and clone size; the DNA was used to work out D and trimming. Of about 80,000 clones listed, about four fifths were seen once; the top ten hold under 45%. The V end was cut by 4 bases, the J end by 5 bases, with 18 bases between. This CDR3 is built from 16 residues. Looked up from germline, CDR1 is LNHDA and CDR2 is SQIVND (reference sequence). This clonotype was sampled from a woman in her 70s with acute or convalescent COVID-19. Specimen: peripheral blood. This chain connects TRBV19 to TRBJ2-1; D perhaps matches TRBD1 (5 bases). The CDR3 loop is CASSTIGSQENNEQFF. CDR3 in DNA: TGTGCCAGTAGTACCATAGGGTCACAGGAAAACAATGAGCAGTTCTTC.